This T cell receptor (beta chain) was obtained from a study of T cell responses to AZD1222 COVID-19 vaccine. General study results and limits: Unmutated variant regions reportedly attract nearly half of all spike-specific TCRs. The repertoires were collected only after the peak T cell response. Most donors were white British, females outnumbered males, and clonal diversity was possibly underestimated.

For this clone: Its antigen is still unknown.

Assay used: immunoSEQ multiplex PCR; TCRdb lists only in-frame clones, some missing. The sample shows about 190,000 clones, approximately 92% of them seen only once. In germline, CDR1 is MGHRA, CDR2 YSYEKL. Deletions cut 0 bases from V and 6 bases from J, with 12 bases between. The CDR3 is made up of 15 amino acids. This TCR was recovered from an adult who received the MenACWY meningococcal vaccine as a control. Sequenced here: peripheral blood, sampled 28 days after the second dose of the MenACWY control vaccine. The gene calls are TRBV4-1 and TRBJ2-1; a possible D gene is TRBD1 (6 bases). Written as DNA, the CDR3 is TGCGCCAGCAGCCAAGATAGGGGGTTTGGCAATGAGCAGTTCTTC. It yields the protein CASSQDRGFGNEQFF.